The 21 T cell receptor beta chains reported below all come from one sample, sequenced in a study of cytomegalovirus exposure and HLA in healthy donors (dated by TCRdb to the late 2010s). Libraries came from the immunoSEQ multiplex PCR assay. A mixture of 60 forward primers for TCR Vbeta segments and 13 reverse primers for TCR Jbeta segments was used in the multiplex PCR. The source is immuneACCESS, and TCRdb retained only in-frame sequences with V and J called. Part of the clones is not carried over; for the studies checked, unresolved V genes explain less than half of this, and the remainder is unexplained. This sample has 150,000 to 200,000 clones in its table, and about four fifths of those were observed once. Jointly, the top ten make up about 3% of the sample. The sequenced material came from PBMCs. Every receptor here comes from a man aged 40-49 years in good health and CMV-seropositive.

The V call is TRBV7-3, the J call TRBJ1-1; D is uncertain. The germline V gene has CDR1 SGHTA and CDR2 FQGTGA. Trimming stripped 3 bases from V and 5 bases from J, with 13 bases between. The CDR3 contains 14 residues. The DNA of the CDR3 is TGTGCCAGCAGCTTGGGCGGAGGAGAGACTGAAGCTTTCTTT. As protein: CASSLGGGETEAFF.

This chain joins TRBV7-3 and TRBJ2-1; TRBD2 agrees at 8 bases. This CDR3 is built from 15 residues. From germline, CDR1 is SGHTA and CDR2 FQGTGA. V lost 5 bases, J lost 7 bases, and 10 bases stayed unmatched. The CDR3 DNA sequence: TGTGCCAGCAGCCCCCCCGGGACTAGTACAAATGAGCAGTTCTTC. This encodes CASSPPGTSTNEQFF.

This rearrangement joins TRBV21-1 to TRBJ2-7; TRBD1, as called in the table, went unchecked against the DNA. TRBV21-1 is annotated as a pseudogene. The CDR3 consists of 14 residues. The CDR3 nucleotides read TGTGCCAGCAGCACCCAGACAGGGACCGGCGAGCAGTACTTC. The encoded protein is CASSTQTGTGEQYF.

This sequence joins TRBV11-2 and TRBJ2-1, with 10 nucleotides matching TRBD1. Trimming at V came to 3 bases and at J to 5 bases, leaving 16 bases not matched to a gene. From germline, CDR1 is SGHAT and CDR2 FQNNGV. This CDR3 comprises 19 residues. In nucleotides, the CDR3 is TGTGCCAGCAGCTTCTTCCGTCCGTGGGACAGGGGACCGGACAATGAGCAGTTCTTC. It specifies CASSFFRPWDRGPDNEQFF. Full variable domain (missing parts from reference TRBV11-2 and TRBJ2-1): EAGVAQSPRYKIIEKRQSVAFWCNPISGHATLYWYQQILGQGPKLLIQFQNNGVVDDSQLPKDRFSAERLKGVDSTLKIQPAKLEDSAVYLCASSFFRPWDRGPDNEQFFGPGTRLTVL.

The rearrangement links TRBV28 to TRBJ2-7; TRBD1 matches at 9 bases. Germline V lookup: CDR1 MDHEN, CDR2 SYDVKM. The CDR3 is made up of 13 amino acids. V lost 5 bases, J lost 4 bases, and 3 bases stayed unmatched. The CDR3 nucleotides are TGTGCCAGCAGTGGGACAGGGAGGTACGAGCAGTACTTC. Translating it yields CASSGTGRYEQYF.

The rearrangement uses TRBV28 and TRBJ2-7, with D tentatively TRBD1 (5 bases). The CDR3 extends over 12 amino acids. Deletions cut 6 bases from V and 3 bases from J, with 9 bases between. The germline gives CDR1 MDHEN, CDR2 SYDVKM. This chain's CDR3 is CASSPGFYEQYF. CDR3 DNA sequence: TGTGCCAGCAGCCCAGGGTTCTACGAGCAGTACTTC.

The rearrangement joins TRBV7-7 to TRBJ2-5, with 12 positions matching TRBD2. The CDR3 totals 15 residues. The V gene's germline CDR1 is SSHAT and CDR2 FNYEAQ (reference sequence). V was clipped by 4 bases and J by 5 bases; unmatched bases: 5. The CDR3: CASSSRLAGDETQYF. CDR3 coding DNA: TGTGCCAGCAGCTCGCGACTAGCGGGGGACGAGACCCAGTACTTC.

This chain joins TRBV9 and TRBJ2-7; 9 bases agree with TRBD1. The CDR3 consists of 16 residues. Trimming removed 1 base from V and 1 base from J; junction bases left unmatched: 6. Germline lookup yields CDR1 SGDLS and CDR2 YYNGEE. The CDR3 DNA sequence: TGTGCCAGCAGCGTATCCGGGACAGGGTCTTCCTACGAGCAGTACTTC. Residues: CASSVSGTGSSYEQYF.

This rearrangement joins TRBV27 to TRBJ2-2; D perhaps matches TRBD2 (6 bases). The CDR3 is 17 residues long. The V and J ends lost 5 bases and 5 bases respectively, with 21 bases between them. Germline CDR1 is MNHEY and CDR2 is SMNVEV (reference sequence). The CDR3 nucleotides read TGTGCCAGCAGTCCTTGGGCGGGGCGGGGAGATACCGGGGAGCTGTTTTTT. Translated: CASSPWAGRGDTGELFF.

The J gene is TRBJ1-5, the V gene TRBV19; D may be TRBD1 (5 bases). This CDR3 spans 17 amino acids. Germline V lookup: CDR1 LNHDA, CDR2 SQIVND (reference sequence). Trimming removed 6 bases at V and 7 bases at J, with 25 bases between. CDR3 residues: CASSDIPPGGARQPQHF. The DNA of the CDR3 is TGTGCCAGTAGCGATATCCCCCCGGGGGGAGCCAGGCAGCCCCAGCATTTT.

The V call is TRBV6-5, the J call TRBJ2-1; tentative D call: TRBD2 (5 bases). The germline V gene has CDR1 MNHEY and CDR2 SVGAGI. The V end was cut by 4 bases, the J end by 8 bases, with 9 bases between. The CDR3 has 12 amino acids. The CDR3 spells CASSSDWDEQFF. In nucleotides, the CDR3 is TGTGCCAGCAGTTCGGACTGGGATGAGCAGTTCTTC.

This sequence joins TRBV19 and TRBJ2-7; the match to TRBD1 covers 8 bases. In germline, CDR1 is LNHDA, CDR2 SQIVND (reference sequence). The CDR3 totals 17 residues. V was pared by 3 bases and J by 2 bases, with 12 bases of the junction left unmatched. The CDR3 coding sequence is TGTGCCAGTAGTATCCCCCGCACACGACAGGGGACCTACGAGCAGTACTTC. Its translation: CASSIPRTRQGTYEQYF. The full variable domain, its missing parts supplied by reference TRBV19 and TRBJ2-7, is DGGITQSPKYLFRKEGQNVTLSCEQNLNHDAMYWYRQDPGQGLRLIYYSQIVNDFQKGDIAEGYSVSREKKESFPLTVTSAQKNPTAFYLCASSIPRTRQGTYEQYFGPGTRLTVT.

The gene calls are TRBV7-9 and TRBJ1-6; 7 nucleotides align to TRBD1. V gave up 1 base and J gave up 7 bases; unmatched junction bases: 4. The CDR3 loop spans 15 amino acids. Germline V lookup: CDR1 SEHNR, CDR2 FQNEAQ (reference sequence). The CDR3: CASSLGGGRNSPLHF. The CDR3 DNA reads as TGTGCCAGCAGCTTAGGAGGGGGCCGGAATTCACCCCTCCACTTT.

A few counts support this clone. The CDR3 DNA follows: TGTGCCAGTAGCCCACAGGGGTTGCGTCGGAACACTGAAGCTTTCTTT. Its protein is CASSPQGLRRNTEAFF. V is TRBV19 and J is TRBJ1-1; TRBD1 agrees at 7 bases. The CDR3 is 16 amino acids. In germline, CDR1 is LNHDA, CDR2 SQIVND (reference sequence). The V segment lost 6 bases and the J segment 1 base; nucleotides outside the gene matches: 11. Variable domain in full (rest from reference TRBV19 and TRBJ1-1): DGGITQSPKYLFRKEGQNVTLSCEQNLNHDAMYWYRQDPGQGLRLIYYSQIVNDFQKGDIAEGYSVSREKKESFPLTVTSAQKNPTAFYLCASSPQGLRRNTEAFFGQGTRLTVV.

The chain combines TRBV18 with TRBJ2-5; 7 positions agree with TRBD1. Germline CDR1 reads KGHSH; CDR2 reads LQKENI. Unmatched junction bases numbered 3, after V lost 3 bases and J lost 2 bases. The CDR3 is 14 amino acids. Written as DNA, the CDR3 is TGTGCCAGCTCACCTAGGGACAGTCAAGAGACCCAGTACTTC. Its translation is CASSPRDSQETQYF. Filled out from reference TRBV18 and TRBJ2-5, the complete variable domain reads NAGVMQNPRHLVRRRGQEARLRCSPMKGHSHVYWYRQLPEEGLKFMVYLQKENIIDESGMPKERFSAEFPKEGPSILRIQQVVRGDSAAYFCASSPRDSQETQYFGPGTRLLVL.

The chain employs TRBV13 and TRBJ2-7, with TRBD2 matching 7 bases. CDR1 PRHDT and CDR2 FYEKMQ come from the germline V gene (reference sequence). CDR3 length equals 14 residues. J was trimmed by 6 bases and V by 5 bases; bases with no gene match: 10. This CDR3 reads CASSQDIGEGEQYF. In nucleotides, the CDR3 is TGTGCCAGCAGCCAAGATATAGGGGAGGGCGAGCAGTACTTC.

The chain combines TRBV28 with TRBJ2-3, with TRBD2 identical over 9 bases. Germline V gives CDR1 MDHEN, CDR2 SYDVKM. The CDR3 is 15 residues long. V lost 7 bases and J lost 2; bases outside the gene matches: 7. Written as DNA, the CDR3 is TGTGCCAGCACCCAGAGCGGGAGGCCCACAGATACGCAGTATTTT. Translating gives CASTQSGRPTDTQYF. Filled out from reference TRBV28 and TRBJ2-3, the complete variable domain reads DVKVTQSSRYLVKRTGEKVFLECVQDMDHENMFWYRQDPGLGLRLIYFSYDVKMKEKGDIPEGYSVSREKKERFSLILESASTNQTSMYLCASTQSGRPTDTQYFGPGTRLTVL.

The CDR3 region has the DNA TGCAGCGTCCGAACCCCGGACTGGGGAGAGACCCAGTACTTC. Translation: CSVRTPDWGETQYF. The chain is built from TRBV29-1 and TRBJ2-5; D may be TRBD2 (5 bases). The CDR3 has 14 amino acids. Looked up from germline, CDR1 is SQVTM and CDR2 is ANQGSEA. The V end was cut by 6 bases, the J end by 4 bases, with 18 bases between.

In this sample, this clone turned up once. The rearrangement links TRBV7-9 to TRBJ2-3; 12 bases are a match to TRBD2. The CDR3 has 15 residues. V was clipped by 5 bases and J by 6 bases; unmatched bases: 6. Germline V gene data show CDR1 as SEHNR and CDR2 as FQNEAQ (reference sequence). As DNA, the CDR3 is TGTGCCAGCAGCCAGACTAGCGGGAGTCGGGATACGCAGTATTTT. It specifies CASSQTSGSRDTQYF.

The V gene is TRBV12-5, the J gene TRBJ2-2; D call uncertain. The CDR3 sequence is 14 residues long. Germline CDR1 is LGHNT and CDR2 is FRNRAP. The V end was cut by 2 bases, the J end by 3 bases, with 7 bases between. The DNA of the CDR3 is TGTGCTAGTGGTTTGAAAGCTCACACCGGGGAGCTGTTTTTT. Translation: CASGLKAHTGELFF.

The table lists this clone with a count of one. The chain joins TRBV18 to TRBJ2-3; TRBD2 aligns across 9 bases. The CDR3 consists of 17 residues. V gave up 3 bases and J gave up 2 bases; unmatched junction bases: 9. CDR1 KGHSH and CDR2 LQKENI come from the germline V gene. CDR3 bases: TGTGCCAGCTCACCTAGGGTAGCGGGGGCACTCACAGATACGCAGTATTTT. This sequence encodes CASSPRVAGALTDTQYF. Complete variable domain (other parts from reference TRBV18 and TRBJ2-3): NAGVMQNPRHLVRRRGQEARLRCSPMKGHSHVYWYRQLPEEGLKFMVYLQKENIIDESGMPKERFSAEFPKEGPSILRIQQVVRGDSAAYFCASSPRVAGALTDTQYFGPGTRLTVL.